The 32 T cell receptor beta chains listed next were all sequenced from one sample in a study of T cell responses to AZD1222 COVID-19 vaccine. Produced via immunoSEQ multiplex PCR; TCRdb's table is partial and in-frame only. The sample lists tens of thousands of clones; about 89% were seen once. The specimen was peripheral blood, collected 28 days after the second AZD1222 dose. The receptors come from an adult who received the AZD1222 COVID-19 vaccine.

The chain links TRBV27 to TRBJ1-2; D is undetermined. This CDR3 has 12 residues. Germline CDR1 MNHEY, CDR2 SMNVEV (reference sequence). The V end was cut by 6 bases, the J end by 8 bases, with 13 bases between. This CDR3 is CASRQDPGGYTF. CDR3 in DNA: TGTGCCAGCAGGCAGGACCCGGGGGGCTACACCTTC.

The V and J genes are TRBV30 and TRBJ1-2, with 8 bases identical to TRBD1. Germline assignment: CDR1 GTSNPN and CDR2 SVGIG (reference sequence). V was pared by 4 bases and J by 7 bases, with 8 bases of the junction left unmatched. The CDR3 spans 13 residues. The CDR3 DNA reads as TGTGCCTGGAACCTGGACAGGGCGGGTGGCTACACCTTC. Translation: CAWNLDRAGGYTF.

This chain links TRBV5-1 with TRBJ2-7, with 10 nucleotides matching TRBD1. The CDR3 has 15 amino acids. V trimming: 7 bases; J trimming: 5 bases; junction bases outside the gene matches: 12. CDR1 is SGHRS, CDR2 YFSETQ, per germline. The CDR3 loop reads CASDKGTGEVHEQYF. CDR3 DNA sequence: TGCGCCAGCGACAAGGGGACAGGGGAGGTCCACGAGCAGTACTTC.

This chain connects TRBV12-3 or TRBV12-4 to TRBJ1-1; D is ambiguous. The V end was cut by 9 bases, the J end by 0 bases, with 8 bases between. CDR3 length: 12 amino acids. DNA for the CDR3: TGTGCCAGTAACACGGTGAACACTGAAGCTTTCTTT. Translating it yields CASNTVNTEAFF.

The CDR3 spells CASSEAGRRSGELFF. The CDR3 coding sequence is TGTGCCAGCAGTGAAGCGGGAAGGAGGTCCGGGGAGCTGTTTTTT. The chain carries TRBV2 and TRBJ2-2; D possibly corresponds to TRBD2 (5 bases). Germline CDR1 and CDR2: SNHLY and FYNNEI. This CDR3 is 15 amino acids long. V gave up 0 bases and J gave up 6 bases, with 11 bases separating them.

This rearrangement joins TRBV29-1 to TRBJ2-1; D unclear. Germline lookup yields CDR1 SQVTM and CDR2 ANQGSEA. Trimming stripped 2 bases from V and 6 bases from J, with 8 bases between. There are 12 residues in the CDR3. CDR3 protein: CSVEPNSNEQFF. The CDR3 coding sequence is TGCAGCGTTGAACCGAACAGCAATGAGCAGTTCTTC.

V usage is TRBV30 and J usage is TRBJ2-1; D might be TRBD2 (6 bases). Trimming took off 4 bases at V and 6 bases at J, with 16 bases between the two ends. CDR1 and CDR2 (germline): GTSNPN, SVGIG (reference sequence). The CDR3 has 14 residues. The CDR3 sequence is CAWTRLVTRNEQFF. CDR3 coding DNA: TGTGCCTGGACAAGACTAGTTACGCGCAATGAGCAGTTCTTC.

The chain carries TRBV9 and TRBJ1-4; TRBD1 agrees at 8 bases. Trimming took 6 bases from V and 2 from J; bases not matched to a gene: 3. Germline CDR1 SGDLS, CDR2 YYNGEE. The CDR3 totals 14 residues. The CDR3 region has the DNA TGTGCCAGCACTCGGACAGGGACTAATGAAAAACTGTTTTTT. This sequence encodes CASTRTGTNEKLFF.

This rearrangement joins TRBV9 to TRBJ2-7; 7 positions match TRBD2. The junction had 3 bases not matched to a gene; V was cut back by 0 bases and J by 0 bases. CDR3 length equals 15 residues. Germline V lookup: CDR1 SGDLS, CDR2 YYNGEE. CDR3 amino acids: CASSVAGGGSYEQYF. The CDR3 bases are TGTGCCAGCAGCGTAGCTGGCGGGGGCTCCTACGAGCAGTACTTC.

V usage is TRBV5-4 and J usage is TRBJ2-1; D might be TRBD1 or TRBD2, each matching 5 bases. Germline-derived CDR1 and CDR2 are SGHNT and YYREEE (reference sequence). Trimming took off 4 bases at V and 8 bases at J, with 13 bases between the two ends. CDR3 size: 13 residues. CDR3 region: CASSRGPGYEQFF. CDR3 sequence (DNA): TGTGCCAGCAGCCGGGGCCCAGGATATGAGCAGTTCTTC.

The chain couples TRBV5-1 to TRBJ2-7, with TRBD2 identical over 7 bases. The CDR3 spans 15 residues. V was pared by 1 base and J by 3 bases, with 7 bases of the junction left unmatched. Germline V gives CDR1 SGHRS, CDR2 YFSETQ. In DNA form, the CDR3 reads TGCGCCAGCAGCTTGCTAGGGACTACCTACTACGAGCAGTACTTC. This encodes CASSLLGTTYYEQYF.

The DNA of the CDR3 is TGTGCCAGCAGCTGGACAGGGGGTCTGAAGGGGACTGAAGCTTTCTTT. It translates to CASSWTGGLKGTEAFF. The J gene is TRBJ1-1, the V gene TRBV11-1; 10 positions agree with TRBD1. The CDR3 is 16 residues long. CDR1 is SGHAT and CDR2 is FQDESV in the germline V gene (reference sequence). Losses at the gene ends were 4 bases for V and 5 bases for J; bases not matched to a gene: 10.

CDR3 DNA sequence: TGCGCCAGCAGCTTATGGACTACCCGCACAGATACGCAGTATTTT. Amino acids: CASSLWTTRTDTQYF. V is TRBV5-1 and J is TRBJ2-3, with a possible D match to TRBD2 (6 bases). Trimming pared 2 bases from V and 1 base from J, leaving 11 bases between. The V gene's germline CDR1 is SGHRS and CDR2 YFSETQ. The CDR3 runs 15 residues.

In its sample, this clone was seen once. This chain connects TRBV18 to TRBJ1-5; 9 bases agree with TRBD1. Losses at the gene ends were 5 bases for V and 5 bases for J; bases not matched to a gene: 7. The CDR3 loop spans 15 amino acids. Germline V gene data show CDR1 as KGHSH and CDR2 as LQKENI. The CDR3 nucleotides read TGTGCCAGCTCAGAAGGACAGGGGTCCTATCAGCCCCAGCATTTT. Translated: CASSEGQGSYQPQHF.

The sample holds one count of this clone. The V gene is TRBV4-1, the J gene TRBJ2-1; 8 positions match TRBD2. Germline CDR1 is MGHRA and CDR2 is YSYEKL. The CDR3 consists of 17 residues. After removal of 0 bases from V and 0 bases from J, the junction contained 4 bases not matched to a gene. DNA for the CDR3: TGCGCCAGCAGCCAAGACGGCGGGAGGAGCTCCTACAATGAGCAGTTCTTC. Amino acids: CASSQDGGRSSYNEQFF.

V is TRBV7-2 and J is TRBJ2-1, with 9 bases that match TRBD1. Germline V gives CDR1 SGHTA, CDR2 FQGNSA. The junction had 4 bases not matched to a gene; V was cut back by 0 bases and J by 10 bases. CDR3 length equals 14 residues. Here the CDR3 DNA reads TGTGCCAGCAGCTTAGCGGGACAGGGAGACGAGCAGTTCTTC. Translated, it gives CASSLAGQGDEQFF.

The J gene is TRBJ2-7, the V gene TRBV7-9; D possibly uses TRBD1 or TRBD2 (5 bases each). Germline V lookup: CDR1 SEHNR, CDR2 FQNEAQ (reference sequence). CDR3 size: 11 residues. Trimming pared 8 bases from V and 2 bases from J, leaving 7 bases between. As DNA, the CDR3 is TGTGCCAGCGGGGGTACCTACGAGCAGTACTTC. Translated, it gives CASGGTYEQYF.

This chain connects TRBV2 to TRBJ2-7; the match to TRBD2 covers 9 bases. V lost 6 bases and J lost 8; bases outside the gene matches: 11. The CDR3 is made up of 14 amino acids. The germline V gene has CDR1 SNHLY and CDR2 FYNNEI. In DNA, the CDR3 is TGTGCCAGCAGCTTAGCGGGAGAGGGTCGAAAGCAGTACTTC. Its translation: CASSLAGEGRKQYF.

CDR3 DNA sequence: TGTGCCAGCGGGGGCGTGGAGACCCAGTACTTC. Amino acids: CASGGVETQYF. The gene calls are TRBV9 and TRBJ2-5; weak D call: TRBD1 (6 bases). The CDR3 has 11 amino acids. Germline V gene data show CDR1 as SGDLS and CDR2 as YYNGEE. With 7 bases removed from V and 5 bases from J, the gap between germline ends came to 9 bases.

V gene TRBV10-3 combines with J gene TRBJ2-7; possibly TRBD1 or TRBD2 for D (6 bases each). V was clipped by 3 bases and J by 4 bases, with 16 bases between them. From germline, CDR1 is ENHRY and CDR2 SYGVKD. CDR3 length equals 15 residues. The CDR3 region is CAISDPGATPYEQYF. Here the CDR3 DNA reads TGTGCCATCAGTGACCCGGGGGCTACTCCGTACGAGCAGTACTTC.

The chain has TRBV6-5 and TRBJ1-6, with D hard to call. CDR1 is MNHEY and CDR2 is SVGAGI in the germline V gene. Trimming took 2 bases from V and 10 from J, leaving 15 bases between them. The CDR3 has 15 residues. The CDR3: CASSYIRGFRSPLHF. The DNA of the CDR3 is TGTGCCAGCAGTTACATCCGAGGGTTTAGGTCACCCCTCCACTTT.

The chain employs TRBV3-1 (or the pseudogene TRBV3-2) and TRBJ2-5; the match to TRBD2 covers 12 bases. Germline V lookup: CDR1 LGHDT, CDR2 YNNKEL (reference sequence). The CDR3 consists of 16 residues. Germline trimming cut 3 bases from V and 4 bases from J; bases unmatched to any gene: 6. CDR3 region: CASSQVTSGGRETQYF. CDR3 in DNA: TGTGCCAGCAGCCAGGTGACTAGCGGGGGACGAGAGACCCAGTACTTC.

The rearrangement uses TRBV27 and TRBJ1-5, with D perhaps matching TRBD1 (5 bases). The V gene's germline CDR1 is MNHEY and CDR2 SMNVEV (reference sequence). Trimming took 6 bases from V and 2 from J, leaving 8 bases between them. The CDR3 consists of 13 residues. This CDR3 is CASSRGGNQPQHF. CDR3 sequence (DNA): TGTGCCAGCAGCCGGGGGGGCAATCAGCCCCAGCATTTT.

V is TRBV14 and J is TRBJ2-1, with a tentative D call TRBD2 (6 bases). Germline V gives CDR1 SGHDN, CDR2 FVKESK. V was shortened by 4 bases and J by 2 bases, with 12 bases between the two germline ends. CDR3 size: 15 residues. CDR3 bases: TGTGCCAGCAGCCCCCGGGACTGGACCTACAATGAGCAGTTCTTC. Translating it yields CASSPRDWTYNEQFF. Using reference TRBV14 and TRBJ2-1 for the parts outside the CDR3, the full variable domain is EAGVTQFPSHSVIEKGQTVTLRCDPISGHDNLYWYRRVMGKEIKFLLHFVKESKQDESGMPNNRFLAERTGGTYSTLKVQPAELEDSGVYFCASSPRDWTYNEQFFGPGTRLTVL.

V gene TRBV6-5 combines with J gene TRBJ1-2; perhaps TRBD1 as D (5 bases). The V end was cut by 0 bases, the J end by 7 bases, with 9 bases between. The CDR3 runs to 13 residues. Per the germline V gene, CDR1 is MNHEY and CDR2 is SVGAGI. This CDR3 reads CASSYSRGAGYTF. DNA of the CDR3: TGTGCCAGCAGTTACTCGAGAGGGGCTGGCTACACCTTC.

This clone was detected once. The chain couples TRBV5-1 to TRBJ2-5; perhaps TRBD2 as D (5 bases). The CDR3 runs to 15 residues. CDR1 is SGHRS and CDR2 is YFSETQ in the germline V gene. Trimming removed 3 bases at V and 1 base at J, with 13 bases between. The CDR3 sequence is CASSWSGSSQETQYF. The CDR3, as DNA: TGCGCCAGCAGCTGGAGTGGGAGTAGCCAAGAGACCCAGTACTTC.

CDR3 in amino acids: CASSYPTYGTVSEAFF. DNA of the CDR3: TGTGCCAGCAGTTACCCTACCTATGGGACAGTATCTGAAGCTTTCTTT. The chain couples TRBV6-6 to TRBJ1-1; 7 bases match TRBD1. Per germline, CDR1 MNHNY and CDR2 SVGAGI (reference sequence). V shed 2 bases and J 6 bases; nucleotides not matched to a gene: 12. This CDR3 contains 16 residues.

The chain combines TRBV7-8 with TRBJ2-7; 10 nucleotides agree with TRBD2. V dropped 4 bases and J dropped 2; count of bases not matched to a gene: 2. CDR3 length equals 14 residues. The V gene's germline CDR1 is SGHVS and CDR2 FQNEAQ. The DNA of the CDR3 is TGTGCCAGCAGCTCTGGACTAGCGGCCTACGAGCAGTACTTC. Translating gives CASSSGLAAYEQYF.

The CDR3 DNA reads as TGTGCCAGTAGTCCCCGGAGCGGGAGGAGTGAGCAGTTCTTC. It translates to CASSPRSGRSEQFF. The rearrangement uses TRBV19 and TRBJ2-1, with TRBD2 identical over 9 bases. Germline CDR1 reads LNHDA; CDR2 reads SQIVND (reference sequence). V lost 5 bases, J lost 9 bases, and 8 bases stayed unmatched. The CDR3 is made up of 14 amino acids.

J is TRBJ1-2 and V is TRBV27; 7 bases align to TRBD1. Germline V lookup: CDR1 MNHEY, CDR2 SMNVEV (reference sequence). The CDR3 consists of 14 residues. Germline trimming cut 6 bases from V and 4 bases from J; bases unmatched to any gene: 8. The CDR3: CASSPGQTIYGYTF. The CDR3 DNA reads as TGTGCCAGCAGCCCGGGACAGACGATCTATGGCTACACCTTC.

The chain recombines TRBV3-1 (or the pseudogene TRBV3-2) with TRBJ1-6, with 8 bases matching TRBD1. CDR3 length: 19 residues. The J segment lost 3 bases and the V segment lost 0 bases, leaving 10 bases of the junction unmatched. Germline V gene lookup returns CDR1 LGHDT and CDR2 YNNKEL (reference sequence). The CDR3 is CASSQDIRQGLGYNSPLHF. Here the CDR3 DNA reads TGTGCCAGCAGCCAAGATATTAGACAGGGGTTGGGCTATAATTCACCCCTCCACTTT.

DNA of the CDR3: TGTGCCAGCTCACCACCGAGAGGGGGGAAGAACACTGAAGCTTTCTTT. It encodes CASSPPRGGKNTEAFF. This chain uses TRBV18 with TRBJ1-1; D is possibly TRBD1 (6 bases). Trimming took off 0 bases at V and 1 base at J, with 12 bases between the two ends. Germline CDR1 reads KGHSH; CDR2 reads LQKENI. CDR3 size: 16 residues.